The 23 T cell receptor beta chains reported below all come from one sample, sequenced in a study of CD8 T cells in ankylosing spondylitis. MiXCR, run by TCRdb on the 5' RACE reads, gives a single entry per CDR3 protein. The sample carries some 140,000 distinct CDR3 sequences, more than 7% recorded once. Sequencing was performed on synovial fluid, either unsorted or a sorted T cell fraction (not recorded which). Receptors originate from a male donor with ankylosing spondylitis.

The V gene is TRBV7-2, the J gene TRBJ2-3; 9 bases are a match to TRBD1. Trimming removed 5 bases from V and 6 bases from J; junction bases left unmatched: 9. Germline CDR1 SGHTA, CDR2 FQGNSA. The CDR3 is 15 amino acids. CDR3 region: CASSVQGTGKDTQYF. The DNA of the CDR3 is TGTGCCAGCAGCGTCCAGGGGACAGGGAAGGATACGCAGTATTTT.

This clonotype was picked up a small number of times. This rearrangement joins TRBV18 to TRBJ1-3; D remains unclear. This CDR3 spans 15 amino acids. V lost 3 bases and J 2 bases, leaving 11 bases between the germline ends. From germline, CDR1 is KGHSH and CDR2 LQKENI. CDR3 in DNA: TGTGCCAGCTCACCCACAGCAACCCCTGGAAACACCATATATTTT. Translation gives CASSPTATPGNTIYF.

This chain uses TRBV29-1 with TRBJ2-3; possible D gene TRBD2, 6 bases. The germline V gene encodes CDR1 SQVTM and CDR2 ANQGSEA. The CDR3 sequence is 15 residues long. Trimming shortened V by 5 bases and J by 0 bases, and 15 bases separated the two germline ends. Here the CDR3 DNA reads TGCAGCGTTCTAAATGCGGGGTCTAGCACAGATACGCAGTATTTT. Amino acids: CSVLNAGSSTDTQYF.

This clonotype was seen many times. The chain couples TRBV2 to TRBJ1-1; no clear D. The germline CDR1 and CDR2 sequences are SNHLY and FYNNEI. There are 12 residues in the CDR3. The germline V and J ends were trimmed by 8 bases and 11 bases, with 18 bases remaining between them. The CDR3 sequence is CASGFGQGRAFF. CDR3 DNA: TGTGCCAGCGGTTTTGGGCAAGGGAGGGCTTTCTTT.

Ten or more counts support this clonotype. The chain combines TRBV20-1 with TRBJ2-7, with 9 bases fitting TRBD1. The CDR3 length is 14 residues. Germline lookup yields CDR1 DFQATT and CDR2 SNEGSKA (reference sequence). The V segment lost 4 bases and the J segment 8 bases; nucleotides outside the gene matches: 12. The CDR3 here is CSAMRTGGLDQQYF. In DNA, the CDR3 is TGCAGTGCTATGCGTACAGGGGGCCTCGACCAGCAGTACTTC.

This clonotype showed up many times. As DNA, the CDR3 is TGTGCCAGCAGCCTCATGAGCTCCTACAATGAGCAGTTCTTC. As protein: CASSLMSSYNEQFF. This chain joins TRBV11-3 and TRBJ2-1, with no clear D. The CDR3 is made up of 14 amino acids. V was shortened by 5 bases and J by 0 bases, with 8 bases between the two germline ends. Germline assignment: CDR1 SGHNT and CDR2 YENEEA. The full variable domain, completed using reference TRBV11-3 and TRBJ2-1, is EAGVVQSPRYKIIEKKQPVAFWCNPISGHNTLYWYLQNLGQGPELLIRYENEEAVDDSQLPKDRFSAERLKGVDSTLKIQPAELGDSAVYLCASSLMSSYNEQFFGPGTRLTVL.

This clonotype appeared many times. CDR3 amino acids: CASSLGVMNTEAFF. In DNA form, the CDR3 reads TGTGCCAGCAGCCTTGGAGTAATGAACACTGAAGCTTTCTTT. The chain combines TRBV9 with TRBJ1-1, with no clear D. Trimming pared 4 bases from V and 0 bases from J, leaving 10 bases between. CDR1 and CDR2 (germline): SGDLS, YYNGEE. There are 14 residues in the CDR3.

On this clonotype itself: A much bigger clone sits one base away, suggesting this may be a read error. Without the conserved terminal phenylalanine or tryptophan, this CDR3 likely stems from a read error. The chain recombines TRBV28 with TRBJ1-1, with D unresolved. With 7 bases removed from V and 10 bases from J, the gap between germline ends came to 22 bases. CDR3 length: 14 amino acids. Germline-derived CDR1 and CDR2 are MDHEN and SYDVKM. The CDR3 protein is CASTMGFSEHGAFL. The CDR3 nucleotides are TGTGCCAGCACCATGGGATTCTCCGAGCATGGAGCTTTCCTT.

CDR3: CATSRDPRGDTQYF. As DNA, the CDR3 is TGTGCCACCAGCAGAGATCCCCGGGGAGATACGCAGTATTTT. The rearrangement joins TRBV15 to TRBJ2-3, with a tentative D call TRBD2 (5 bases). Germline V gives CDR1 LNHNV, CDR2 YYDKDF (reference sequence). The germline V and J ends were trimmed by 0 bases and 5 bases, with 9 bases remaining between them. The CDR3 has 14 amino acids.

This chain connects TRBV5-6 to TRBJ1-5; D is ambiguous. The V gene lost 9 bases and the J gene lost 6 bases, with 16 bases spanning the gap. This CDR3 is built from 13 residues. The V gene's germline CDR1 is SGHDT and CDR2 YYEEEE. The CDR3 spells CAMSPGLSQPQHF. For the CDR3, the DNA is TGTGCCATGAGCCCGGGCCTCTCTCAGCCCCAGCATTTT.

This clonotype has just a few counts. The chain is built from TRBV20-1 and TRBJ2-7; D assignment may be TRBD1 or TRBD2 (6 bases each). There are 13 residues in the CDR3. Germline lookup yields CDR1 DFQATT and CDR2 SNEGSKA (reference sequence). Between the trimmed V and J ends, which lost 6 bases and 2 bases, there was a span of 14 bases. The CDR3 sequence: CSAHREEPYEQYF. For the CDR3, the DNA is TGCAGTGCCCACAGGGAGGAACCCTACGAGCAGTACTTC.

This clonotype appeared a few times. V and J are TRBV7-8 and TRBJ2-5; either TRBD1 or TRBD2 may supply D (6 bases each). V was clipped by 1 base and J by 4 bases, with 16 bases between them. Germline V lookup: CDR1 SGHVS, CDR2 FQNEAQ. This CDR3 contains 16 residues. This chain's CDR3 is CASSLGGRETGETQYF. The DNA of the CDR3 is TGTGCCAGCAGCTTAGGGGGGCGGGAAACTGGAGAGACCCAGTACTTC.

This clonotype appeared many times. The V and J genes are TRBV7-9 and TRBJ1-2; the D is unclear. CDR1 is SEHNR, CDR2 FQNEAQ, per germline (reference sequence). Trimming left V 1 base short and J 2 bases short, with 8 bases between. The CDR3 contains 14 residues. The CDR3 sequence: CASSLGLGNYGYTF. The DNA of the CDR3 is TGTGCCAGCAGCTTAGGGTTGGGGAACTATGGCTACACCTTC.

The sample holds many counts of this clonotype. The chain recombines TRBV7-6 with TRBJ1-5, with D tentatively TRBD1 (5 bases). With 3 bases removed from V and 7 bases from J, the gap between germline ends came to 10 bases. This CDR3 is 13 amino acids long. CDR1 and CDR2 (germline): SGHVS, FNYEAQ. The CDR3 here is CASSLTDTQPQHF. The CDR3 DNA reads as TGTGCCAGCAGCTTGACGGACACCCAGCCCCAGCATTTT. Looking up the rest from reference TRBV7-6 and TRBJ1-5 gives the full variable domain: GAGVSQSPRYKVTKRGQDVALRCDPISGHVSLYWYRQALGQGPEFLTYFNYEAQQDKSGLPNDRFSAERPEGSISTLTIQRTEQRDSAMYRCASSLTDTQPQHFGDGTRLSIL.

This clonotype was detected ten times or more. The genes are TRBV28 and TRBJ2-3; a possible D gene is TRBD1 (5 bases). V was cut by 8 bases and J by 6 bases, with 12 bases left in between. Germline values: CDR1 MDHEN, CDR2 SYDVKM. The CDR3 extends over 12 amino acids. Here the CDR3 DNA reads TGTGCCAGCTTTACTCAGGGTGATACGCAGTATTTT. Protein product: CASFTQGDTQYF.

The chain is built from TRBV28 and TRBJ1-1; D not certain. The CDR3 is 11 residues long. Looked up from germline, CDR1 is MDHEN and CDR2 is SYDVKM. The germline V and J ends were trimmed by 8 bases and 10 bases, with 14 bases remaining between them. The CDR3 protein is CASQGRYVAFF. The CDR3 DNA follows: TGTGCCAGCCAAGGGAGGTACGTAGCTTTCTTT.

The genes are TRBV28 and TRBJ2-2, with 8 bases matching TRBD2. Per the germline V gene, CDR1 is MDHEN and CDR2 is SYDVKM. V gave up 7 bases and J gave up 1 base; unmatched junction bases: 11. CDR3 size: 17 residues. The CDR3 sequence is CASTSAGGLMNTGELFF. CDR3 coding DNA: TGTGCCAGCACCTCCGCGGGGGGCCTAATGAACACCGGGGAGCTGTTTTTT.

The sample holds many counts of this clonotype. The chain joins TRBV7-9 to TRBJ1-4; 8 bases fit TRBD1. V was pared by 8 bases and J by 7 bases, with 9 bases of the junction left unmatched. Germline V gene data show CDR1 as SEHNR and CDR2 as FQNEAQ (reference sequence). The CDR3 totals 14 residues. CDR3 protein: CASGADRDSEKLFF. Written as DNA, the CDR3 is TGTGCCAGCGGGGCGGACAGGGATTCTGAAAAACTGTTTTTT.

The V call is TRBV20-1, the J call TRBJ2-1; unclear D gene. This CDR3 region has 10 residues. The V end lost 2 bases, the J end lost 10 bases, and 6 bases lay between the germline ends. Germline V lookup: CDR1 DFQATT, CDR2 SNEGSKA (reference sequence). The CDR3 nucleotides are TGCAGTGCTAGAAAACAGGAGCAGTTCTTC. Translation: CSARKQEQFF.

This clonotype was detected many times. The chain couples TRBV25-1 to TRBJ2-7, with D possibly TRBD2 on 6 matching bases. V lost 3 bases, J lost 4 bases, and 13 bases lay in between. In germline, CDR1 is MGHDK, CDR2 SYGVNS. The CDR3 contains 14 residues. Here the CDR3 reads CASSEGGGWYEQYF. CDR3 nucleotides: TGTGCCAGCAGTGAGGGAGGTGGGTGGTACGAGCAGTACTTC.

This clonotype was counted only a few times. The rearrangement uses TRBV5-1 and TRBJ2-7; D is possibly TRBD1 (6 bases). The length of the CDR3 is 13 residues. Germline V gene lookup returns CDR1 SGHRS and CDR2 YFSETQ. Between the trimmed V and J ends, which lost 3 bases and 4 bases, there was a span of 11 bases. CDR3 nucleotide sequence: TGCGCCAGCAGCTCTCTTACAGGGTACGAGCAGTACTTC. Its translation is CASSSLTGYEQYF.

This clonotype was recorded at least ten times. This CDR3 is CSAGGGSTDTQYF. The CDR3 DNA is TGCAGCGCTGGGGGGGGATCCACAGATACGCAGTATTTT. The chain uses TRBV29-1 and TRBJ2-3; 7 positions agree with TRBD2. Germline V gene lookup returns CDR1 SQVTM and CDR2 ANQGSEA. V trimming: 7 bases; J trimming: 2 bases; junction bases outside the gene matches: 6. The CDR3 has 13 amino acids.

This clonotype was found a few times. The CDR3 DNA is TGTGCCAGCAGCCATCGACAGGCGAACACCATATATTTT. It encodes CASSHRQANTIYF. The V call is TRBV7-8, the J call TRBJ1-3; D perhaps matches TRBD1 (6 bases). Trimming took 5 bases from V and 7 from J, leaving 12 bases between them. The CDR3 extends over 13 amino acids. Germline V gene sequence: CDR1 SGHVS, CDR2 FQNEAQ.